Sequencing of this TCR beta chain was carried out in a study of OX40 agonist ivuxolimab in advanced cancers. Sequenced by immunoSEQ multiplex PCR; TCRdb stores in-frame clones only, minus some. The sample records some 70,000 clones, approximately 80% being singletons. J was trimmed by 5 bases and V by 6 bases; bases with no gene match: 9. CDR1 and CDR2 (germline): MNHEY, SVGAGI. The CDR3 contains 15 residues. This chain joins TRBV6-5 and TRBJ1-5, with 8 bases lining up with TRBD1. The TCR was taken from an adult with an advanced solid tumor such as melanoma, head and neck, liver or kidney cancer. Sequenced here: CD4+ or CD8+ T cells sorted from blood, sampled in a trial of the OX40 agonist ivuxolimab. This CDR3 is CASSAGTGFHQPQHF. The CDR3 DNA follows: TGTGCCAGCAGCGCAGGGACAGGATTCCATCAGCCCCAGCATTTT.